This TCR beta chain emerged from a study of blood T cell repertoires in COVID-19 (TCRdb year 2020). At the level of the whole study: Samples from collaborators originated in the United States, Italy and Spain and spanned both the acute and convalescent phases of COVID-19. The prospective study material was composed of cDNA or gDNA derived from T cells, B-cell-depleted T cells, or PBMCs. Subjects who had been exposed to COVID-19, were actively infected with it, or had recovered from it provided the deeply sampled blood TCRbeta repertoires that made up the dataset. A freely available public database, intended as a resource for researchers studying the immune response to SARS-CoV-2, is where the repertoires were released. The samples were drawn from the first 160 participants of the ongoing ImmuneRACE study and from 950 to 1,500 subjects provided by 6 global collaborators. A de-identified subject ID, COVID-19 status, age in years and sex were almost always included in the sample metadata. HLA class I and class II types, where available, came from metadata supplied by the sample provider rather than from assay-based typing. Summary of the overall study and its limitations: Clinical and demographic metadata were provided uncurated, with the amount varying by source and participant.

As regards this clone: The antigen this receptor binds is unknown. Base qualities are not recorded, but no much larger clone differs from it by a single base.

Each collaborating institution followed its own protocols to collect whole blood in K2EDTA tubes. Collaborator samples were shipped for TCRbeta analysis as frozen whole blood, isolated PBMCs, or DNA extracted from either sample type. TCRbeta CDR3 regions were amplified from genomic DNA using the immunoSEQ Assay, a bias-controlled multiplex PCR. From the authors' description of their analysis: Nucleated cell counts per sample were estimated from amplification of reference gene primers within the assay. To quantify the absolute abundance of each unique TCRbeta CDR3 rearrangement, sequence reads were collapsed and filtered. For each sample, productive Simpson clonality was calculated as the square root of Simpson's diversity index across productive rearrangements. Drawn from immuneACCESS, this table holds only the in-frame rearrangements with V and J called that TCRdb kept. Clones are partly lost; checked studies trace under half to an unresolved V gene and leave the rest unexplained. V and J calls plus clone size are reproduced from that table; the DNA served to infer D and trimming. The sample table lists tens of thousands of clones, approximately 82% of them with a count of one. Roughly 8% of the sample goes to the ten largest clones.

Germline trimming: 0 bases from V, 1 base from J; junction bases outside gene matches: 6. The CDR3 goes from the cysteine to the phenylalanine over 17 residues. Just the 51-base CDR3 DNA is kept, in frame starting at base 1. CDR1 and CDR2 (SGHKS, YYEKEE) derive from the germline V gene (reference sequence). The V gene is TRBV5-5 and the J gene is TRBJ2-3, and 9 junctional nucleotides match TRBD1. The specimen sequenced was peripheral blood. The origin of this receptor is a woman at least 80 years old with acute or convalescent COVID-19. In nucleotides, the sequence is TGTGCCAGCAGCTTGGTTAACAGGGGGCCGGGCACAGATACGCAGTATTTT. It specifies CASSLVNRGPGTDTQYF.